The source of this TCR beta chain is a study of cytomegalovirus exposure and HLA in healthy donors (dated by TCRdb to the late 2010s). With respect to the entire study: According to an earlier analysis of 587 of the donors, about 170 million T cells yielded 117 million unique TCR beta sequences and 250 to 350 Gb of sequence data. Roughly 300 gigabases of sequencing data and 70 million to 100 million unique TCR sequences were included in an early release covering roughly 600 HLA-typed donors. The genetic ancestry cluster associated with self-reported Caucasian donors included roughly 84% of the approximately 430 genotyped donors. The study was designed to test whether signatures of past pathogen exposure could be identified by cataloging public T cell receptors. The T cell repertoires of 666 subjects were profiled by immunosequencing and related to cytomegalovirus serostatus. Besides the first cohort of more than 650 subjects, a separate validation cohort made up of over a hundred different subjects was used. The study combined high-throughput TCR immunosequencing, statistical association of individual TCRs with disease status, and machine learning to predict cytomegalovirus infection status. A later analysis re-analyzed previously published TCR beta repertoires from 550 to 700 donors and added high-resolution HLA genotyping to study TCR occurrence patterns. Rather than using new phenotypic data, the later analysis identified candidate immune exposures from TCR beta sequences and from how often those sequences occurred across donors. In an earlier analysis of several hundred of the donors, high-throughput TCR beta sequencing was used to judge whether each TCR beta V gene segment behaved as functional or pseudogenic. Alongside the repertoire data, information on donor age, sex, ethnicity and CMV serostatus was compiled. A later genetic analysis took genome-wide SNP genotypes for about 65% of the 666 donors and used that subset as a discovery cohort. All discovery cohort repertoires had been generated using a single sequencing platform. HLA typing covered class I and class II loci at four-digit resolution. Typing coverage varied by locus: about 620-640 donors for A, B, C, DRB1 and DQB1; approximately 500 for DQA1; some 610 for DPA1; roughly 450 for DPB1. Because of strong linkage in the cohort, roughly five DR-DQ haplotypes were treated as single units for association and clustering. Across approximately 420 genotyped donors of the cohort, an average of roughly 250,000 unique TCR beta nucleotide sequences per donor were sequenced, and roughly a sixth of those sequences were non-productive. Broader findings and caveats from the paper: An association between a missense DCLRE1C variant and V-gene and J-gene trimming of TCR beta chains was found in a later genetic analysis and replicated in an independent cohort. A later analysis found that TCR association rates varied across HLA loci, with DRB1 alleles showing the most associated TCRs and HLA-C alleles the fewest. When HLA alleles, especially DR and DQ, strongly co-occurred, attributing TCR associations to individual alleles was difficult. Roughly uniform sequencing depth across donors was assumed in presence/absence analyses, although this assumption may not hold. The 87-base-pair reads could not distinguish some IMGT-functional V segments, including TRBV6-2 and TRBV6-3, so those segments were excluded. Across donors, most TCR sequences were observed very rarely, whereas some public TCRs were present in many individuals. A later analysis found that HLA-associated TCR beta chains were more clonally expanded and had lower generation probabilities than equally common non-associated chains. Correlated functional status among segregating V segments might be attributable to linkage disequilibrium, but an unknown experimental factor could not be ruled out. Three of the identified cytomegalovirus-associated TCR beta chains were confirmed in vitro to be specific for cytomegalovirus antigens. Because HLA typing was unavailable for some donors at each locus, only the typed subset was used in association tests. According to the authors, the approach could potentially be generalized to other disease states and immunological phenotypes. In a later analysis, 16,951 TCR beta sequences were associated with specific HLA alleles at a false discovery rate of 0.05. Broadly in line with IMGT annotations, most TCR beta V segments showed up in productive rearrangements about 87% or about 30% of the time in an earlier analysis of several hundred of the donors. Immune exposure information for the cohort was limited to CMV serostatus. The study listed 164 TCR beta chains as associated with cytomegalovirus. According to a later analysis, parvovirus B19, influenza, CMV and Epstein-Barr virus appeared linked to several top co-occurrence clusters. Compared with the approximately 600-donor mean, donors in an Asian-associated ancestry cluster had fewer N-insertions in productive TCRs, according to a later genetic analysis. A further reported finding was that TCR beta sequences accurately predicted the HLA-A and HLA-B alleles for most subjects in the first cohort. The classifier was reported to diagnose cytomegalovirus status with high specificity and sensitivity in both the original and validation cohorts. A group of highly shared sequence variants was considered likely to be a technical artifact of the sequencing pipeline. In this cohort, only TCR beta chains were sequenced, and detectable features were limited by the absence of alpha or paired-chain data. According to a later analysis, most CMV-associated TCR beta chains appeared to be HLA-restricted, and the HLA associations seemed to be driven largely by CMV exposure. Because counts were too low, about 18 rarely observed V segments, including chromosome 9 orphons, were excluded from the earlier analysis of around 640 of the donors.

The library was obtained by the immunoSEQ multiplex PCR assay. For the multiplex PCR, a mixture combining 60 forward primers for TCR Vbeta segments and 13 reverse primers for TCR Jbeta segments was used. A multiplex PCR assay on genomic DNA amplified the CDR3 region of rearranged TCR beta genes. On the Illumina HiSeq System, the amplified TCR beta libraries were sequenced as 87-base-pair reads. The study's processing was this. A later analysis tallied 70 million to 100 million unique TCR beta chains across the 650 to 750 repertoires, and approximately 12 million of those chains were shared by two or more donors. Raw reads were error-corrected and collapsed into unique sequences by a nearest-neighbor algorithm in which closely related sequences were merged to remove PCR and sequencing errors. Alignment of CDR3 sequences to IMGT reference sequences was used to assign V, D and J gene segments. For a sequence to be retained, a match of at least six nucleotides to both a V gene segment and a J gene segment was required. Rearrangements were called productive when the CDR3 lacked stop codons and stayed in frame with V and J; all others were non-productive. Following IMGT convention, CDR3 was defined as the stretch from the second conserved V-encoded cysteine up to the conserved J-encoded phenylalanine. Sequences without an unambiguous match to a single V gene segment were excluded from the earlier analysis of several hundred of the donors. In an earlier analysis of some 590 of the donors, a V segment was called functional when productive rearrangements were above 56.7%, and segregating when the standard deviation between donors exceeded 5%. To diagnose cytomegalovirus status from the catalog of TCR beta chain sequences, a statistical classification framework was built. V and J gene assignment, in a later analysis, came from comparing TCR nucleotide sequences with IMGT/GENE-DB human TR gene sequences. In a later analysis, CDR3 sequences and most-parsimonious VDJ recombination scenarios were assigned using the TCRdist pipeline. In a later analysis, every TCR beta chain was defined by the combination of its CDR3 amino acid sequence and its V-gene family, and reads without a unique V-gene family were dropped. In a later analysis, several hundred highly shared, low-generation-probability nucleotide sequences were removed to address suspected cross-contamination and a sequencing artifact. For each public chain, a later analysis derived a clonal expansion index from normalized ranks of inferred template counts within each repertoire. Generation probabilities in a later analysis came from a VDJ recombination model fitted to out-of-frame rearrangements, and those results were checked against IGoR. A later analysis scored TCR-TCR, TCR-HLA and TCR-CMV co-occurrence with hypergeometric tests, applying a repertoire-size bias correction to TCR pairs. To estimate false discovery rates, a later analysis permuted the HLA or CMV assignments 20 times. A later analysis grouped co-occurring TCRs with DBSCAN, adding TCRdist sequence similarity when clustering within HLA-allele-positive subsets. Repertoires with fewer than 30,000 or more than 120,000 public chains, plus five repertoires with anomalous nucleotide sharing, were excluded from co-occurrence clustering. TCRdb provides this immuneACCESS table in a form limited to in-frame rearrangements. Some clones are lacking; in checked studies, under half of them reflect an unresolved V gene, and why the rest are absent is not known. For V, J and clone size, that table is used; D and trimming come from the DNA. The sample includes tens of thousands of clones, with around 70% observed a single time. Jointly, the top ten make up approximately 14% of the sample.

The cohort consisted of hundreds of healthy bone marrow donors. Cohort members were all nominally healthy when sampled, although unrecorded immune exposures were likely present. The donor was CMV seropositive and was included in the group of 290 or so seropositive cohort members. Each donor provided a peripheral blood sample, and peripheral blood mononuclear cells were used for TCR beta sequencing. Genomic DNA was extracted from the blood cell samples with the Qiagen DNeasy Blood Extraction Kit. Via the germline V gene, CDR1 is SQVTM and CDR2 ANQGSEA. From its cysteine to its phenylalanine, the CDR3 spans 13 amino acids. Left in the record is the CDR3 DNA by itself, 39 bases read in frame from the first base. V is clipped by 6 bases and J by 4 bases, and the sequence between their germline boundaries is 15 bases long. Concerning this clone itself: Its antigen specificity is not known. No per-base quality is available; no much larger clone lies one base away.

The receptor was isolated from a male donor in good health and CMV-seropositive. The chain couples TRBV29-1 to TRBJ1-1; the D gene is perhaps TRBD1, from 5 matching bases. Sample: PBMCs. The DNA is as follows: TGCAGCGTACCCTCAGGGAGGATCACTGAAGCTTTCTTT. This codes for CSVPSGRITEAFF. Reference TRBV29-1 and TRBJ1-1 genes cover what lies past the CDR3, so the full variable domain is SAVISQKPSRDICQRGTSLTIQCQVDSQVTMMFWYRQQPGQSLTLIATANQGSEATYESGFVIDKFPISRPNLTFSTLTVSNMSPEDSSIYLCSVPSGRITEAFFGQGTRLTVV.